The sequence of this T cell receptor beta chain was determined in a study of T cell repertoires in cytomegalovirus infection. This clonotype occurred many times. TCRdb redid the calling of the reads with MiXCR, one entry per CDR3 protein. Here the sample spans almost 550,000 distinct CDR3 sequences, approximately 17% being singletons. Germline V CDR1 and CDR2: SGHVS, FQNEAQ. The CDR3 length is 15 residues. V dropped 6 bases and J dropped 8 bases, with 20 bases sitting between them. The sequence derives from a human donor in good health (CMV status not recorded). Some clones in this sample may be carry-over from other donors' samples. Sequenced sample: CD8+ T cells from PBMCs. This chain connects TRBV7-8 to TRBJ2-1; possible D gene TRBD2, 7 bases. DNA for the CDR3: TGTGCCAGCAGTTTTCTTATCGCGGGGGCAGATGAGCAGTTCTTC. It encodes CASSFLIAGADEQFF.